This TCR beta chain appears in the sequencing data of a study of early T cells in non-severe SARS-CoV-2 infection. This CDR3 has 14 amino acids. Germline V gives CDR1 MDHEN, CDR2 SYDVKM. Trimming removed 7 bases at V and 2 bases at J, with 15 bases between. In TCRdb, the 5' RACE reads were re-called with MiXCR into one record per CDR3 protein. The sample includes about 86,000 distinct CDR3 sequences, approximately 15% seen only once; the top ten take around 7%. This clonotype was counted ten times or more. The rearrangement joins TRBV28 to TRBJ2-7; tentatively, D is TRBD1 (6 bases). Sample: whole blood. The TCR was taken from an adult who was a healthcare worker with PCR-confirmed SARS-CoV-2 infection or an uninfected control (not recorded which). CDR3 in amino acids: CASTPGTPTYEQYF. The CDR3 DNA reads TGTGCCAGCACCCCCGGGACACCCACCTACGAGCAGTACTTC. The full variable domain, in which reference TRBV28 and TRBJ2-7 provide the parts outside the CDR3, is DVKVTQSSRYLVKRTGEKVFLECVQDMDHENMFWYRQDPGLGLRLIYFSYDVKMKEKGDIPEGYSVSREKKERFSLILESASTNQTSMYLCASTPGTPTYEQYFGPGTRLTVT.